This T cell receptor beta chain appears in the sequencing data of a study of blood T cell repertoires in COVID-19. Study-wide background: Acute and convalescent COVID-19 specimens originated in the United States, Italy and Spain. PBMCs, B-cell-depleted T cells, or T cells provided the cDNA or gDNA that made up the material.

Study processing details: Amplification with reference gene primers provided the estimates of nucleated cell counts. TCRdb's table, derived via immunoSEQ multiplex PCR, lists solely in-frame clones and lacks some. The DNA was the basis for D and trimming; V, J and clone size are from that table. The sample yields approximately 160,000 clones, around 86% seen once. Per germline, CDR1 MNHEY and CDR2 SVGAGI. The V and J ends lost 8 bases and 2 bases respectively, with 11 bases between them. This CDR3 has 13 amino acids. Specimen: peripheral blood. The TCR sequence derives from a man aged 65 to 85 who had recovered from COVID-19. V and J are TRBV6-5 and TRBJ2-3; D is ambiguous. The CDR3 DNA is TGTGCCAGCGCAGAAACCAACACAGATACGCAGTATTTT. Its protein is CASAETNTDTQYF.